Each of the 7 T cell receptor beta chains below was sequenced from the same sample in a study of T-cell reconstitution after alpha-beta-depleted transplantation in children. Construction of the TCRbeta library involved unique molecular identifiers. Via MiXCR, TCRdb re-called the PCR reads, giving one row per CDR3 protein. The sample has fewer than 700,000 distinct CDR3 sequences; around 23% are singletons. The specimen was PBMCs, mostly from graft donor cells, collected 360 days after TCRalphabeta/CD19-depleted stem cell transplant. The receptors come from a boy under two years old who had a stem cell transplant for acute myeloid leukemia, so the T cells may come from the graft donor.

The chain couples TRBV7-9 to TRBJ2-4; D gene unclear. V gave up 5 bases and J gave up 0 bases, with 8 bases separating them. The CDR3 has 14 amino acids. Germline CDR1 reads SEHNR; CDR2 reads FQNEAQ (reference sequence). This CDR3 reads CASSHLAAKNIQYF. DNA of the CDR3: TGTGCCAGCAGCCATCTGGCAGCCAAAAACATTCAGTACTTC.

The rearrangement joins TRBV2 to TRBJ2-3, with 10 bases identical to TRBD2. Germline V gene lookup returns CDR1 SNHLY and CDR2 FYNNEI. V shed 10 bases and J 4 bases; nucleotides not matched to a gene: 11. This CDR3 has 15 residues. CDR3 region: CAILGLAGVPDTQYF. CDR3 in DNA: TGTGCCATCTTAGGCCTAGCGGGGGTCCCAGATACGCAGTATTTT.

The rearrangement joins TRBV20-1 to TRBJ2-5, with D perhaps TRBD1 (5 bases). This CDR3 region has 15 residues. Germline V gives CDR1 DFQATT, CDR2 SNEGSKA (reference sequence). V was shortened by 3 bases and J by 2 bases, with 16 bases between the two germline ends. DNA for the CDR3: TGCAGTGCTAGGGGGCTCTACGACAGTCAAGAGACCCAGTACTTC. It is translated as CSARGLYDSQETQYF.

The J gene is TRBJ1-1, the V gene TRBV28; D possibly corresponds to TRBD1 (6 bases). The germline CDR1 and CDR2 sequences are MDHEN and SYDVKM. CDR3 size: 15 residues. Trimming stripped 5 bases from V and 5 bases from J, with 18 bases between. The CDR3 region is CASSPPWGARTEAFF. CDR3 DNA sequence: TGTGCCAGCAGTCCCCCCTGGGGGGCGAGGACTGAAGCTTTCTTT.

J is TRBJ2-1 and V is TRBV20-1; perhaps TRBD1 as D (5 bases). The CDR3 extends over 16 amino acids. V lost 6 bases and J 0 bases, leaving 18 bases between the germline ends. The germline V gene encodes CDR1 DFQATT and CDR2 SNEGSKA (reference sequence). CDR3 bases: TGCAGTGCCAAGGGGCAGGGCGCGATCTCCTACAATGAGCAGTTCTTC. This codes for CSAKGQGAISYNEQFF.

The V gene is TRBV10-3, the J gene TRBJ2-7, with D perhaps matching TRBD1 or TRBD2 (5 bases each). The CDR3 contains 14 residues. Trimming shortened V by 4 bases and J by 3 bases, and 13 bases separated the two germline ends. CDR1 is ENHRY and CDR2 is SYGVKD in the germline V gene. This CDR3 is CAISGDRGDYEQYF. The CDR3 DNA reads TGTGCCATCAGTGGGGACCGGGGCGACTACGAGCAGTACTTC.

CDR3 residues: CASGLGTRYGGELFF. The CDR3, as DNA: TGTGCTAGTGGTTTGGGGACAAGATACGGCGGGGAGCTGTTTTTT. The J gene is TRBJ2-2, the V gene TRBV12-5; D is possibly TRBD1 (5 bases). Germline lookup yields CDR1 LGHNT and CDR2 FRNRAP. The length of the CDR3 is 15 residues. Between the trimmed V and J ends, which lost 1 base and 7 bases, there was a span of 13 bases.